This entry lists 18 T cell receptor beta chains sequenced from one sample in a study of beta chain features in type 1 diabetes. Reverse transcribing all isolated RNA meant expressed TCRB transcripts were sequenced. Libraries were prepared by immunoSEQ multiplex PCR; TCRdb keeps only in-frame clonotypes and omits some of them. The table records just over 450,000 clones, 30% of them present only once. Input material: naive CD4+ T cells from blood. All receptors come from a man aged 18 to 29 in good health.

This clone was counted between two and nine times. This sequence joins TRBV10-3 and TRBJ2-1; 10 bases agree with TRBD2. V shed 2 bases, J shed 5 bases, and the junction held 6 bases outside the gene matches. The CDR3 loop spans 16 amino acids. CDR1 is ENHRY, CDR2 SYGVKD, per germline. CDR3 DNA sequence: TGTGCCATCAGTGAGCCGGCCGGGACTAGCGACAATGAGCAGTTCTTC. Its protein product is CAISEPAGTSDNEQFF.

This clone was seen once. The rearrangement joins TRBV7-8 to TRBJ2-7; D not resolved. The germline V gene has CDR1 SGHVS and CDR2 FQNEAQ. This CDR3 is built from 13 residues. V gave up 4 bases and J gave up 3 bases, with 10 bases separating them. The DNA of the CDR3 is TGTGCCAGCAGCTCTCAGAATTTCTACGAGCAGTACTTC. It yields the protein CASSSQNFYEQYF.

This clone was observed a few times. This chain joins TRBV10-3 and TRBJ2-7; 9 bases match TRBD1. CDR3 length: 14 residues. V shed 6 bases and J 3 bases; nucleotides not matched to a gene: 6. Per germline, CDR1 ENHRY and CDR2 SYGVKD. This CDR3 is CAIRPGTGSYEQYF. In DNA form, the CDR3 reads TGTGCCATCAGGCCCGGGACAGGGAGCTACGAGCAGTACTTC.

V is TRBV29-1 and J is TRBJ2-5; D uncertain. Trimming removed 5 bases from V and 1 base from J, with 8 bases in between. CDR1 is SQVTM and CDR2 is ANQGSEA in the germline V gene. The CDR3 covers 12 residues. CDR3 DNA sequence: TGCAGCGTTCTCGCTACCCAAGAGACCCAGTACTTC. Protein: CSVLATQETQYF.

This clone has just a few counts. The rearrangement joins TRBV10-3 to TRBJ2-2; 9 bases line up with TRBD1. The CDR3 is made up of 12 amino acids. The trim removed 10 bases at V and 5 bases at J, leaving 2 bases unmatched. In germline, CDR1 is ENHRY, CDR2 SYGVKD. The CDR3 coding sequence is TGTGCCACACAGGGGGCAACCGGGGAGCTGTTTTTT. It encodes CATQGATGELFF.

The CDR3 DNA reads as TGTGCCAGCAGTTTACCGGGACTAGCGCACTACGAGCAGTACTTC. Protein sequence: CASSLPGLAHYEQYF. V is TRBV5-4 and J is TRBJ2-7, with 10 bases fitting TRBD2. Germline CDR1 and CDR2: SGHNT and YYREEE (reference sequence). V gave up 5 bases and J gave up 3 bases; unmatched junction bases: 8. The length of the CDR3 is 15 residues.

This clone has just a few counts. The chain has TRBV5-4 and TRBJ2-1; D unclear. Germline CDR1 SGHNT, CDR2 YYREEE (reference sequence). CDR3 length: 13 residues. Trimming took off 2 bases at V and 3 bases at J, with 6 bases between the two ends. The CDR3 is CASSLAFYNEQFF. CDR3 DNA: TGTGCCAGCAGCTTAGCTTTCTACAATGAGCAGTTCTTC.

This chain's CDR3 is CSVEGDQSRGRSGYTF. The CDR3 DNA is TGCAGCGTTGAGGGGGACCAATCCAGGGGAAGGAGTGGCTACACCTTC. This chain joins TRBV29-1 and TRBJ1-2, with D perhaps matching TRBD1 (6 bases). Trimming took off 3 bases at V and 7 bases at J, with 24 bases between the two ends. Looked up from germline, CDR1 is SQVTM and CDR2 is ANQGSEA. This CDR3 has 16 amino acids.

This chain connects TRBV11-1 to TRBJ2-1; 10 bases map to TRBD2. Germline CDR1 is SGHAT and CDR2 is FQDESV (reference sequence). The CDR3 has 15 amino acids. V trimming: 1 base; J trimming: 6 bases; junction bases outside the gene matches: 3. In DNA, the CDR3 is TGTGCCAGCAGCTTAGAGAGCGGGAGGGCCAATGAGCAGTTCTTC. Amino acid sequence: CASSLESGRANEQFF.

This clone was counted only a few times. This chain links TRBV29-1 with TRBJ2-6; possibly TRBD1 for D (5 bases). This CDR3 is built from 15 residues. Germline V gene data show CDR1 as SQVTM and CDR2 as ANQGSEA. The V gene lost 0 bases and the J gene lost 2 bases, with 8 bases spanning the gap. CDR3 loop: CSVEDARAGANVLTF. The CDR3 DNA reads TGCAGCGTTGAAGATGCCAGGGCTGGGGCCAACGTCCTGACTTTC.

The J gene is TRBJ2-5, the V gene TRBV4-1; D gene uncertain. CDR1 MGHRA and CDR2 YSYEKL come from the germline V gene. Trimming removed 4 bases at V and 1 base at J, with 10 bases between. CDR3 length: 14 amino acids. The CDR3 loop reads CASSRQGPQETQYF. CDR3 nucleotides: TGCGCCAGCAGCCGCCAAGGGCCCCAAGAGACCCAGTACTTC.

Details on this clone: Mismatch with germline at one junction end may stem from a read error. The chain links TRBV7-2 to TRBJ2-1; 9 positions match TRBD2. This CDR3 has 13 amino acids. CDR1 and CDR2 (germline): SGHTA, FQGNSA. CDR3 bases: TGTGCCAGCAGCCTAGCGGGGATCAATGAGCAGTTCTTC. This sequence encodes CASSLAGINEQFF.

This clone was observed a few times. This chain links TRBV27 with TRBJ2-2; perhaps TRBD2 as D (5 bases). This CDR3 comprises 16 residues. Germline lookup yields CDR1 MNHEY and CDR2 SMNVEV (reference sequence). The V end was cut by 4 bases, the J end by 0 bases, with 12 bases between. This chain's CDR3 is CASSYLAVTNTGELFF. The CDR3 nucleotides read TGTGCCAGCAGTTACCTAGCAGTTACGAACACCGGGGAGCTGTTTTTT.

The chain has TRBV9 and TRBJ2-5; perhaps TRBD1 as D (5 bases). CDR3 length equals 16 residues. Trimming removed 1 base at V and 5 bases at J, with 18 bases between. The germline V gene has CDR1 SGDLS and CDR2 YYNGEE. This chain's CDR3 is CASSVSGRASGETQYF. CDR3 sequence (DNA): TGTGCCAGCAGCGTAAGTGGCAGGGCCTCCGGGGAGACCCAGTACTTC.

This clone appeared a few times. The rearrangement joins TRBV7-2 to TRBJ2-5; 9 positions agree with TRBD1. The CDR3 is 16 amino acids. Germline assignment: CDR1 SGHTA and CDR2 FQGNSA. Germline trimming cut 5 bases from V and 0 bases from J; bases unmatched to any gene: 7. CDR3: CASSSGTGPYQETQYF. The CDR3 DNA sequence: TGTGCCAGCAGCAGCGGGACAGGGCCTTACCAAGAGACCCAGTACTTC.

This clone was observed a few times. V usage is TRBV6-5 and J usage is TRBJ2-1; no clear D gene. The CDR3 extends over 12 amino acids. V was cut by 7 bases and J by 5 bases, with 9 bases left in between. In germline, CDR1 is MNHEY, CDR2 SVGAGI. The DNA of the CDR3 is TGTGCCAGCATGAGACGCGACAATGAGCAGTTCTTC. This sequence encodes CASMRRDNEQFF.

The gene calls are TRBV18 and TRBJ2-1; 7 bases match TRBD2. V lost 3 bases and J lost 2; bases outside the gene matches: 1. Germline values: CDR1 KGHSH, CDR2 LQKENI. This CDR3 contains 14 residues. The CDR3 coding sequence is TGTGCCAGCTCACCGCGGGGGACCTACAATGAGCAGTTCTTC. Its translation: CASSPRGTYNEQFF. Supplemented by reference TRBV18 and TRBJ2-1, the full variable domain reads NAGVMQNPRHLVRRRGQEARLRCSPMKGHSHVYWYRQLPEEGLKFMVYLQKENIIDESGMPKERFSAEFPKEGPSILRIQQVVRGDSAAYFCASSPRGTYNEQFFGPGTRLTVL.

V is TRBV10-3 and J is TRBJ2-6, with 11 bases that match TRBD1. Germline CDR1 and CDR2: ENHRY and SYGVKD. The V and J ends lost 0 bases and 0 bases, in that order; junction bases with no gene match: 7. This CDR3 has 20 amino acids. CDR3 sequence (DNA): TGTGCCATCAGTGAGTCTCCCGGGACAGGGGGTTCCTCTGGGGCCAACGTCCTGACTTTC. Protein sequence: CAISESPGTGGSSGANVLTF.